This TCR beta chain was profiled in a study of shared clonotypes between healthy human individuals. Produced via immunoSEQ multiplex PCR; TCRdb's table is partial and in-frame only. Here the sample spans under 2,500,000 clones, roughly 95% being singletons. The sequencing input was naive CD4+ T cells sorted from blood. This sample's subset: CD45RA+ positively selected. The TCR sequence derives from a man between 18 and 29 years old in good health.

The CDR3 DNA follows: TGTGCCTGGGGTGACAGATATGGCTACACCTTC. Protein: CAWGDRYGYTF. The chain uses TRBV30 and TRBJ1-2; D may be TRBD1 (5 bases). The V and J ends lost 5 bases and 5 bases respectively, with 9 bases between them. The CDR3 is made up of 11 amino acids. The germline V gene has CDR1 GTSNPN and CDR2 SVGIG (reference sequence).